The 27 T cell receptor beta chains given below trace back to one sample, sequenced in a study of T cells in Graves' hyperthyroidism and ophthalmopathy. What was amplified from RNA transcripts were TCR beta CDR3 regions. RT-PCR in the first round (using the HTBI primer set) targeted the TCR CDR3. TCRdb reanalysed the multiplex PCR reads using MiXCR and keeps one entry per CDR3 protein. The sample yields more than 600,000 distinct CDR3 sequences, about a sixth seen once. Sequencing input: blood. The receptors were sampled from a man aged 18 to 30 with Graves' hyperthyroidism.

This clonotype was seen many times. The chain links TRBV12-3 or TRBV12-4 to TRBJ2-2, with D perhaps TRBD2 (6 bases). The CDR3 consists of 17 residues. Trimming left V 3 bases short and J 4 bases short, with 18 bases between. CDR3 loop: CASSFPSGGRSTGELFF. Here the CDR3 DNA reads TGTGCCAGCAGTTTCCCGAGTGGGGGGAGGTCCACCGGGGAGCTGTTTTTT.

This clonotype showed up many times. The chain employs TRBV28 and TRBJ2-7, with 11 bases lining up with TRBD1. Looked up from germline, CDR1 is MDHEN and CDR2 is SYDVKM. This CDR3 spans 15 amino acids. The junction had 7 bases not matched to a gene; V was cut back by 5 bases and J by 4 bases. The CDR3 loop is CASSPGQGVGYEQYF. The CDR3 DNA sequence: TGTGCCAGCAGTCCGGGACAGGGGGTCGGGTACGAGCAGTACTTC.

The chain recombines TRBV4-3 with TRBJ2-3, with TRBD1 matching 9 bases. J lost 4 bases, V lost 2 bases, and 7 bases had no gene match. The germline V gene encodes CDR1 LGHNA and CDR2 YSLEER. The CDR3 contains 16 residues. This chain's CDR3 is CASSQPGQGQSDTQYF. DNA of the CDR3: TGCGCCAGCAGCCAACCGGGACAGGGTCAGTCAGATACGCAGTATTTT.

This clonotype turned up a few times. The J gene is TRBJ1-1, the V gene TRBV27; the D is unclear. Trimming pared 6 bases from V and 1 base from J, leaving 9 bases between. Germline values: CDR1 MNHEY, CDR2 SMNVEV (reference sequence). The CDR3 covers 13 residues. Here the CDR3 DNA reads TGTGCCAGCAGCGAGGATTGGAACACTGAAGCTTTCTTT. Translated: CASSEDWNTEAFF.

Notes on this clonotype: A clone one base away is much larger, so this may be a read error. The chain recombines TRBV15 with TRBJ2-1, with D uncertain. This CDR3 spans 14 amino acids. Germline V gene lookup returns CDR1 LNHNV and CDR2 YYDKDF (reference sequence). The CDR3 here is CATSRDTANNEQIF. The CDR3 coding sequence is TGTGCCACCAGCAGAGATACAGCCAACAATGAGCAGATCTTC. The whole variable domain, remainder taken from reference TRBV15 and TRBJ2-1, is DAMVIQNPRYQVTQFGKPVTLSCSQTLNHNVMYWYQQKSSQAPKLLFHYYDKDFNNEADTPDNFQSRRPNTSFCFLDIRSPGLGDTAMYLCATSRDTANNEQIFGPGTRLTVL.

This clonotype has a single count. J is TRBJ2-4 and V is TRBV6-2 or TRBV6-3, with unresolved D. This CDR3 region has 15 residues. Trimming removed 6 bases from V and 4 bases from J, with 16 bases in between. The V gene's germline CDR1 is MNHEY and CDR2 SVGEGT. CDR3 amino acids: CASRRANLGKNIQYF. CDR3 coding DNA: TGTGCCAGCAGACGTGCGAACTTGGGAAAAAACATTCAGTACTTC.

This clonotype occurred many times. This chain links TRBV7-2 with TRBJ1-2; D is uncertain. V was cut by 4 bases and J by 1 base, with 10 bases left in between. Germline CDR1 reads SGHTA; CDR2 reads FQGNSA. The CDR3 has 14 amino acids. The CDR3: CASSYYRDNYGYTF. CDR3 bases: TGTGCCAGCAGCTACTATCGGGATAACTATGGCTACACCTTC.

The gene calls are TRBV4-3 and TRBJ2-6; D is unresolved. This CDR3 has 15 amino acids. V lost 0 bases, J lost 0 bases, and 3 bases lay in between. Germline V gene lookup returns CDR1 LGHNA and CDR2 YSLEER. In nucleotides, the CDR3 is TGCGCCAGCAGCCAAGACGTCTCTGGGGCCAACGTCCTGACTTTC. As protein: CASSQDVSGANVLTF.

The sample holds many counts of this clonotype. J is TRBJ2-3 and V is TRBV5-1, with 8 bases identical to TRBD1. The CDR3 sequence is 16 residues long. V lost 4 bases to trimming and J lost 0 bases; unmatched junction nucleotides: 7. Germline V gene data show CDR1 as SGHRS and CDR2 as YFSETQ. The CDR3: CASSIQGVPSTDTQYF. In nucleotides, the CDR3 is TGCGCCAGCAGCATACAGGGGGTTCCTAGCACAGATACGCAGTATTTT.

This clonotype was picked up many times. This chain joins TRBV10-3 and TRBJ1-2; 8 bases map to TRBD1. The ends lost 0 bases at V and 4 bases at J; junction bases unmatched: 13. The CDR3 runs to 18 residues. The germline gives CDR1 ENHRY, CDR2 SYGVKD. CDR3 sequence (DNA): TGTGCCATCAGTGAGTCGCAGGTGGGGACAGGAGGTCCCTATGGCTACACCTTC. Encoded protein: CAISESQVGTGGPYGYTF.

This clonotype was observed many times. The CDR3 loop is CSALLFVHNEQFF. Here the CDR3 DNA reads TGCAGTGCTTTATTATTCGTACACAATGAGCAGTTCTTC. V is TRBV20-1 and J is TRBJ2-1, with D uncertain. CDR1 DFQATT and CDR2 SNEGSKA come from the germline V gene (reference sequence). The CDR3 runs to 13 residues. Trimming left V 5 bases short and J 5 bases short, with 13 bases between.

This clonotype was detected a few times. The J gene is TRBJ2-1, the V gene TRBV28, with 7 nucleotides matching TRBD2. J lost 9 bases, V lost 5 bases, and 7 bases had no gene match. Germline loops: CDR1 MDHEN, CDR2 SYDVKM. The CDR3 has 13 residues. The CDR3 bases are TGTGCCAGCAGTCGGACTAGGAGAAGTGAGCAGTTCTTC. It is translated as CASSRTRRSEQFF.

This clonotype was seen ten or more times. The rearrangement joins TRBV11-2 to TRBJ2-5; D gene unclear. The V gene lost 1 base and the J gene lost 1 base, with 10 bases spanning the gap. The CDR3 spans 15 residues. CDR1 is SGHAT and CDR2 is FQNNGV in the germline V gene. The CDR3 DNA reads TGTGCCAGCAGCTTAGCACTCCCTTCCCAAGAGACCCAGTACTTC. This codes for CASSLALPSQETQYF.

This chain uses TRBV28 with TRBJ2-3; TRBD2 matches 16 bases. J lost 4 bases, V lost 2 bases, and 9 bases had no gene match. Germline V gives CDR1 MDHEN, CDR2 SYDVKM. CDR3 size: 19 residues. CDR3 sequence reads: CASSLPPGLAGGPSDTQYF. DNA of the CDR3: TGTGCCAGCAGTTTACCGCCGGGACTAGCGGGAGGGCCCTCAGATACGCAGTATTTT.

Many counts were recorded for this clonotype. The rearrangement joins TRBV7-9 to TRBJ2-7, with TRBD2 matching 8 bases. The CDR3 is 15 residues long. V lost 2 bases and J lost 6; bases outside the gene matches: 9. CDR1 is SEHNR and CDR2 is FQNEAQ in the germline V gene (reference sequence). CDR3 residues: CASSLTGGPAGEQYF. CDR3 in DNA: TGTGCCAGCAGCTTAACGGGAGGGCCAGCGGGCGAGCAGTACTTC.

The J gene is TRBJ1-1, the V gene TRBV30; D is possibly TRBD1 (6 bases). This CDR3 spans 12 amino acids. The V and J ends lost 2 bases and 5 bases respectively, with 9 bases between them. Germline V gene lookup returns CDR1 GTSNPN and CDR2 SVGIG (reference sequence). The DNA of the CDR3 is TGTGCCTGGAGTACAGGGCGAACTGAAGCTTTCTTT. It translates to CAWSTGRTEAFF. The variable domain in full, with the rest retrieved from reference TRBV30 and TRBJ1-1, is SQTIHQWPATLVQPVGSPLSLECTVEGTSNPNLYWYRQAAGRGLQLLFYSVGIGQISSEVPQNLSASRPQDRQFILSSKKLLLSDSGFYLCAWSTGRTEAFFGQGTRLTVV.

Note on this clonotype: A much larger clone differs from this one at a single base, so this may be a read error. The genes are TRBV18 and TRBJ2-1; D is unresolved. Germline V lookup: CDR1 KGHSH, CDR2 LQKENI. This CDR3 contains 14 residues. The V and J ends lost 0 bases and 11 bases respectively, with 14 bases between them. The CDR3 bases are TGTGCCAGCTCACCACCCGGCCTTGAGAATCAGCAGTTCTTC. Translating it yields CASSPPGLENQQFF.

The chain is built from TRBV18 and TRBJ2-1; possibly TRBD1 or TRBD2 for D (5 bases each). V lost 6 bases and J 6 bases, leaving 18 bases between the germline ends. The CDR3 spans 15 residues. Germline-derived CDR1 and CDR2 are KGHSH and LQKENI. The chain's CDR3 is CASSPTGTAINEQFF. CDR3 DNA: TGTGCCAGCTCGCCTACCGGGACGGCTATCAATGAGCAGTTCTTC.

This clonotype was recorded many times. The CDR3 spells CASSPGPGLVYQETQYF. The CDR3 DNA is TGTGCCAGCAGCCCAGGACCGGGACTCGTGTACCAAGAGACCCAGTACTTC. The chain has TRBV28 and TRBJ2-5; a possible D gene is TRBD2 (6 bases). V was clipped by 6 bases and J by 0 bases, with 20 bases between them. Germline CDR1 MDHEN, CDR2 SYDVKM. This CDR3 comprises 17 residues. Using reference TRBV28 and TRBJ2-5 for the parts outside the CDR3, the full variable domain is DVKVTQSSRYLVKRTGEKVFLECVQDMDHENMFWYRQDPGLGLRLIYFSYDVKMKEKGDIPEGYSVSREKKERFSLILESASTNQTSMYLCASSPGPGLVYQETQYFGPGTRLLVL.

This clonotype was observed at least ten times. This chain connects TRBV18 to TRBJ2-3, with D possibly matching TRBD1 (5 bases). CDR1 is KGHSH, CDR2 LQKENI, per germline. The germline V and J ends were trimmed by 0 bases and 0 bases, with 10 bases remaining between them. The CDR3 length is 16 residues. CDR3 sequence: CASSPPRGYSTDTQYF. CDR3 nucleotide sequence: TGTGCCAGCTCACCACCTAGGGGTTATAGCACAGATACGCAGTATTTT.

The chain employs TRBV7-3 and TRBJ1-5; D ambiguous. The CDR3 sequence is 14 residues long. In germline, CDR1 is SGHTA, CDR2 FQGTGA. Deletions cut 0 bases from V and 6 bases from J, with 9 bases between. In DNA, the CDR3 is TGTGCCAGCAGCTTAACCAAGTTAGGTCAGCCCCAGCATTTT. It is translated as CASSLTKLGQPQHF.

CDR3 amino acids: CASSGTGLLTKNIQYF. CDR3 bases: TGTGCCAGCAGCGGGACAGGGCTGCTAACCAAAAACATTCAGTACTTC. This rearrangement joins TRBV13 to TRBJ2-4; 9 nucleotides agree with TRBD1. Per the germline V gene, CDR1 is PRHDT and CDR2 is FYEKMQ (reference sequence). The CDR3 runs 16 residues. The trim removed 5 bases at V and 2 bases at J, leaving 7 bases unmatched.

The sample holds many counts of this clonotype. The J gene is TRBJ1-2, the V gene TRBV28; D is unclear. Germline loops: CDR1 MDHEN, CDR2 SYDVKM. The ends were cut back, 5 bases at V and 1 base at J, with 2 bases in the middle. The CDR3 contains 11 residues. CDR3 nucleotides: TGTGCCAGCAGTGTTAACTATGGCTACACCTTC. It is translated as CASSVNYGYTF.

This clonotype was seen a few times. The CDR3 region is CASHPGTAYTGELFF. For the CDR3, the DNA is TGTGCCAGTCACCCCGGGACAGCATACACCGGGGAGCTGTTTTTT. V is TRBV27 and J is TRBJ2-2; 7 bases align to TRBD1. Germline CDR1 reads MNHEY; CDR2 reads SMNVEV (reference sequence). Trimming cost V 9 bases and J 3 bases; bases outside gene matches: 10. The CDR3 is 15 amino acids.

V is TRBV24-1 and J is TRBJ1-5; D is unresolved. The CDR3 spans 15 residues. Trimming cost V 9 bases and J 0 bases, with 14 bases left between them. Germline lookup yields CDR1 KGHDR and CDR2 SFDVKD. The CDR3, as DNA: TGTGCCACCTCCCGAGGCGACATTAGCAATCAGCCCCAGCATTTT. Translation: CATSRGDISNQPQHF.

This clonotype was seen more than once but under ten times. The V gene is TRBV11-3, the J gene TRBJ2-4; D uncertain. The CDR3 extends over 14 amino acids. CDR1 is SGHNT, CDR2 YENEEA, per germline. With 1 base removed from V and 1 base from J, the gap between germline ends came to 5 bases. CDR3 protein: CASSLGAAKNIQYF. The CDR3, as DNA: TGTGCCAGCAGCTTAGGGGCCGCCAAAAACATTCAGTACTTC.

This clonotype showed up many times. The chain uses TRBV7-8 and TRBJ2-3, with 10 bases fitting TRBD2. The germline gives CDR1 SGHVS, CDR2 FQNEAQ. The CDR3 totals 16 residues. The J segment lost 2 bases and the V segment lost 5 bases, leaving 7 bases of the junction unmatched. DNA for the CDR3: TGTGCCAGCAGCCCTTGGACTAGCGGATCCACAGATACGCAGTATTTT. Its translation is CASSPWTSGSTDTQYF.